One sample yielded the 10 T cell receptor beta chains listed below, sequenced in a study of T cells in Graves' hyperthyroidism and ophthalmopathy. Amplified TCR beta CDR3 regions came from RNA transcripts. The HTBI primer set was used in a first-round RT-PCR of the TCR CDR3. TCRdb re-called the multiplex PCR reads through MiXCR, storing one row per CDR3 protein. The sample carries fewer than 350,000 distinct CDR3 sequences, approximately 14% recorded once. The sample consisted of blood. All receptors derive from a woman in her thirties or forties with Graves' hyperthyroidism.

The chain recombines TRBV19 with TRBJ1-2; possible D gene TRBD1, 6 bases. Trimming left V 5 bases short and J 7 bases short, with 17 bases between. In germline, CDR1 is LNHDA, CDR2 SQIVND (reference sequence). The CDR3 runs to 14 residues. The CDR3: CASSPVGARGGYTF. The CDR3 bases are TGTGCCAGTAGTCCGGTGGGGGCCAGGGGTGGCTACACCTTC.

Turning to this clonotype: A junction boundary mismatches the germline segment, possibly from a read error. The rearrangement links TRBV20-1 to TRBJ2-1; possible D gene TRBD1, 6 bases. The CDR3 has 13 amino acids. CDR1 and CDR2 from the germline V gene are DFQATT and SNEGSKA (reference sequence). This chain's CDR3 is CSARGQSYNEQFF. The CDR3 region has the DNA TGCAGTGCAAGAGGACAGTCCTACAATGAGCAGTTCTTC.

The chain is built from TRBV19 and TRBJ2-2; 13 positions agree with TRBD2. Germline V gene data show CDR1 as LNHDA and CDR2 as SQIVND (reference sequence). V was pared by 6 bases and J by 1 base, with 2 bases of the junction left unmatched. CDR3 length equals 16 residues. The CDR3: CASSGTSGMNTGELFF. Written as DNA, the CDR3 is TGTGCCAGTAGCGGGACTAGCGGGATGAACACCGGGGAGCTGTTTTTT.

This clonotype was counted many times. The rearrangement links TRBV2 to TRBJ2-7; 7 nucleotides line up with TRBD1. This CDR3 is built from 14 residues. The trim removed 6 bases at V and 3 bases at J, leaving 8 bases unmatched. Germline V gene data show CDR1 as SNHLY and CDR2 as FYNNEI. Here the CDR3 reads CASSQTGANYEQYF. The DNA for the CDR3 is TGTGCCAGCAGCCAAACAGGGGCCAACTACGAGCAGTACTTC.

Ten or more counts support this clonotype. The rearrangement links TRBV6-1 to TRBJ1-2; a possible D gene is TRBD1 (5 bases). The CDR3 totals 14 residues. V was trimmed by 6 bases and J by 0 bases, leaving 11 bases between them. In germline, CDR1 is MNHNS, CDR2 SASEGT. Here the CDR3 reads CASRIGTANYGYTF. CDR3 DNA sequence: TGTGCCAGCAGGATTGGGACGGCTAACTATGGCTACACCTTC.

This clonotype came up many times. V usage is TRBV6-6 and J usage is TRBJ2-1; D might be TRBD2 (6 bases). The CDR3 totals 14 residues. From germline, CDR1 is MNHNY and CDR2 SVGAGI (reference sequence). The V end lost 0 bases, the J end lost 8 bases, and 11 bases lay between the germline ends. The CDR3 coding sequence is TGTGCCAGCAGTTACTCGACCCGGAGGGATGAGCAGTTCTTC. This translates into CASSYSTRRDEQFF.

The genes are TRBV4-1 and TRBJ2-1; D is ambiguous. Germline-derived CDR1 and CDR2 are MGHRA and YSYEKL. The length of the CDR3 is 12 residues. V dropped 3 bases and J dropped 8 bases, with 8 bases sitting between them. The CDR3 bases are TGCGCCAGCAGCCATCCGGCGGATGAGCAGTTCTTC. This encodes CASSHPADEQFF.

This clonotype showed up many times. The chain carries TRBV19 and TRBJ1-3; D remains unclear. V was cut by 9 bases and J by 3 bases, with 3 bases left in between. Germline CDR1 is LNHDA and CDR2 is SQIVND (reference sequence). The CDR3 has 10 residues. CDR3 nucleotides: TGTGCCAGCCGTGGAAACACCATATATTTT. The encoded protein is CASRGNTIYF.

This clonotype has a handful of counts. The V gene is TRBV12-3 or TRBV12-4, the J gene TRBJ2-3; 8 bases match TRBD1. This CDR3 has 12 residues. With 9 bases clipped from V and 8 bases from J, the junction kept 7 bases outside the gene matches. The CDR3: CASLTGALTQYF. CDR3 sequence (DNA): TGTGCCAGTCTGACAGGGGCCCTTACGCAGTATTTT.

This clonotype was picked up many times. The gene calls are TRBV2 and TRBJ1-2; D possibly corresponds to TRBD1 (5 bases). Trimming removed 9 bases from V and 7 bases from J, with 12 bases in between. The CDR3 spans 11 residues. CDR1 is SNHLY, CDR2 FYNNEI, per germline. In DNA, the CDR3 is TGTGCCAGGATCCGGGACGGTGGCTACACCTTC. Translated, it gives CARIRDGGYTF.